The 23 T cell receptor beta chains below come from one sample, sequenced in a study of blood T cell repertoires in COVID-19. Generated by immunoSEQ multiplex PCR, the TCRdb table keeps only in-frame clones and is missing some. The sample yields 330,000 or so clones, about 92% seen once. What was sequenced was PBMCs or T cells enriched from blood (not recorded which). Every receptor here comes from a young woman who had recovered from COVID-19.

V and J are TRBV10-3 and TRBJ2-1, with D uncertain. The CDR3 contains 13 residues. The germline V and J ends were trimmed by 6 bases and 8 bases, with 14 bases remaining between them. The V gene's germline CDR1 is ENHRY and CDR2 SYGVKD. Here the CDR3 reads CAISRPGIYEQFF. CDR3 nucleotides: TGTGCCATCAGCCGACCAGGTATTTATGAGCAGTTCTTC.

This clone was recorded only once. This sequence joins TRBV7-2 and TRBJ1-4; 9 bases map to TRBD1. After removal of 0 bases from V and 8 bases from J, the junction contained 4 bases not matched to a gene. CDR1 and CDR2 from the germline V gene are SGHTA and FQGNSA. The CDR3 has 15 amino acids. The CDR3 here is CASSLARQGGEKLFF. The CDR3 coding sequence is TGTGCCAGCAGCTTAGCGCGACAGGGGGGCGAAAAACTGTTTTTT. Full variable domain (remainder filled in from reference TRBV7-2 and TRBJ1-4): GAGVSQSPSNKVTEKGKDVELRCDPISGHTALYWYRQSLGQGLEFLIYFQGNSAPDKSGLPSDRFSAERTGGSVSTLTIQRTQQEDSAVYLCASSLARQGGEKLFFGSGTQLSVL.

The V gene is TRBV15, the J gene TRBJ1-2; D is uncertain. The CDR3 is 13 residues long. CDR1 is LNHNV, CDR2 YYDKDF, per germline (reference sequence). Trimming left V 4 bases short and J 3 bases short, with 9 bases between. The CDR3 protein is CATSITVDYGYTF. In DNA, the CDR3 is TGTGCCACCAGCATAACAGTGGACTATGGCTACACCTTC.

The chain joins TRBV5-1 to TRBJ1-1; D possibly corresponds to TRBD1 (5 bases). Germline CDR1 and CDR2: SGHRS and YFSETQ. The CDR3 loop spans 14 amino acids. The germline V and J ends were trimmed by 0 bases and 1 base, with 7 bases remaining between them. DNA for the CDR3: TGCGCCAGCAGCTTGGCAGGACAGAACACTGAAGCTTTCTTT. Translated, it gives CASSLAGQNTEAFF.

The V and J genes are TRBV5-8 and TRBJ2-7; the D gene is possibly TRBD2 (6 bases). The CDR3 consists of 14 residues. Germline values: CDR1 SGHTS, CDR2 YDEGEE. V lost 2 bases to trimming and J lost 2 bases, with 11 bases between them. CDR3 region: CASSFGGGAYEQYF. In DNA form, the CDR3 reads TGTGCCAGCAGCTTCGGGGGAGGAGCCTACGAGCAGTACTTC.

The chain is built from TRBV3-1 (or the pseudogene TRBV3-2) and TRBJ1-2; 7 bases are a match to TRBD1. The CDR3 has 15 amino acids. Trimming took 0 bases from V and 4 from J; bases not matched to a gene: 5. Germline CDR1 is LGHDT and CDR2 is YNNKEL (reference sequence). The CDR3 sequence: CASSQDHRGTYGYTF. As DNA, the CDR3 is TGTGCCAGCAGCCAAGACCACAGGGGAACCTATGGCTACACCTTC.

This chain joins TRBV28 and TRBJ2-7; TRBD1 is a possible D gene (6 bases). The germline V and J ends were trimmed by 1 base and 0 bases, with 10 bases remaining between them. There are 15 residues in the CDR3. The V gene's germline CDR1 is MDHEN and CDR2 SYDVKM. For the CDR3, the DNA is TGTGCCAGCAGTTTATCCGGGACAAACTCCTACGAGCAGTACTTC. This gives the protein CASSLSGTNSYEQYF.

The V and J genes are TRBV12-5 and TRBJ2-2; 7 positions match TRBD1. CDR3 length equals 16 residues. Germline V gene data show CDR1 as LGHNT and CDR2 as FRNRAP. Trimming at V came to 1 base and at J to 5 bases, leaving 7 bases not matched to a gene. The CDR3 region is CASGLDRDRATGELFF. CDR3 coding DNA: TGTGCTAGTGGTTTGGACCGCGACAGGGCTACCGGGGAGCTGTTTTTT.

The chain is built from TRBV6-5 and TRBJ1-2; 9 bases agree with TRBD1. CDR1 MNHEY and CDR2 SVGAGI come from the germline V gene. V lost 2 bases to trimming and J lost 7 bases; unmatched junction nucleotides: 8. The CDR3 loop spans 15 amino acids. The DNA for the CDR3 is TGTGCCAGCAGTTACCCTCCCGGGACAGGGATTGGCTACACCTTC. This translates into CASSYPPGTGIGYTF.

The J gene is TRBJ1-2, the V gene TRBV6-5; D may be TRBD1 (6 bases). V lost 5 bases to trimming and J lost 2 bases, with 12 bases between them. Germline CDR1 reads MNHEY; CDR2 reads SVGAGI. The CDR3 has 14 residues. The CDR3 here is CASSPGGTNYGYTF. The CDR3 DNA follows: TGTGCCAGCAGTCCCGGGGGGACAAACTATGGCTACACCTTC.

In its sample, this clone was seen once. The chain carries TRBV7-3 and TRBJ2-5, with TRBD2 identical over 11 bases. The CDR3 totals 15 residues. Germline V CDR1 and CDR2: SGHTA, FQGTGA. V shed 5 bases and J 4 bases; nucleotides not matched to a gene: 6. CDR3 nucleotide sequence: TGTGCCAGCAGCGCTGGACTAGCGGGTACAGAGACCCAGTACTTC. Protein product: CASSAGLAGTETQYF.

This clone showed up just once. The junction departs from germline at one end; a sequencing error may be responsible. The chain combines TRBV28 with TRBJ1-4, with D possibly TRBD1 on 5 matching bases. The CDR3 is made up of 15 amino acids. The germline gives CDR1 MDHEN, CDR2 SYDVKM. In nucleotides, the CDR3 is TGTGCCAGCAGGGGGAACGGGGGAACTCATGAAAAACTGTTTTTT. It codes for CASRGNGGTHEKLFF.

The rearrangement links TRBV28 to TRBJ2-7; TRBD2 aligns across 10 bases. The germline CDR1 and CDR2 sequences are MDHEN and SYDVKM. The J segment lost 7 bases and the V segment lost 10 bases, leaving 13 bases of the junction unmatched. This CDR3 contains 14 residues. The CDR3 DNA sequence: TGTGCCACCGAATCTAGCGGGAGTGGTTATGAGCAGTACTTC. As protein: CATESSGSGYEQYF.

This clone was detected only once. The genes are TRBV28 and TRBJ1-1; no definite D call. In germline, CDR1 is MDHEN, CDR2 SYDVKM. CDR3 length: 15 amino acids. Trimming pared 5 bases from V and 3 bases from J, leaving 16 bases between. CDR3 sequence reads: CASSGLKLWDTEAFF. CDR3 coding DNA: TGTGCCAGCAGTGGACTCAAATTGTGGGACACTGAAGCTTTCTTT.

The chain carries TRBV24-1 and TRBJ1-5; D is unresolved. V lost 2 bases and J lost 3, with 10 bases in between. The CDR3 spans 15 residues. Germline assignment: CDR1 KGHDR and CDR2 SFDVKD. CDR3 amino acids: CATSDSKRHNQPQHF. The CDR3 DNA sequence: TGTGCCACCAGTGATTCAAAGAGACACAATCAGCCCCAGCATTTT.

The chain joins TRBV5-1 to TRBJ2-7; maybe TRBD2 (6 bases). The germline V and J ends were trimmed by 4 bases and 6 bases, with 11 bases remaining between them. In germline, CDR1 is SGHRS, CDR2 YFSETQ. This CDR3 is built from 12 residues. CDR3 in amino acids: CASSDTGVEQYF. As DNA, the CDR3 is TGCGCCAGCAGCGATACGGGAGTCGAGCAGTACTTC.

The chain employs TRBV4-3 and TRBJ2-7; 8 nucleotides align to TRBD1. The CDR3 is 16 residues long. CDR1 LGHNA and CDR2 YSLEER come from the germline V gene. The V gene end was trimmed by 7 bases and the J gene end by 0 bases; junction bases not matched to a gene: 11. The DNA for the CDR3 is TGCGCCAGCACCGCGACAGGGGCTGAAAACTCCTACGAGCAGTACTTC. It specifies CASTATGAENSYEQYF.

The chain employs TRBV18 and TRBJ2-7, with 9 bases matching TRBD2. The trim removed 3 bases at V and 4 bases at J, leaving 7 bases unmatched. There are 15 residues in the CDR3. Germline V gene lookup returns CDR1 KGHSH and CDR2 LQKENI. This CDR3 reads CASSPYLAGLYEQYF. The CDR3 DNA reads as TGTGCCAGCTCACCGTACCTAGCGGGACTATACGAGCAGTACTTC.

This chain joins TRBV28 and TRBJ1-4, with TRBD1 matching over 9 bases. The ends lost 6 bases at V and 8 bases at J; junction bases unmatched: 7. CDR3 length equals 14 residues. Germline V gene sequence: CDR1 MDHEN, CDR2 SYDVKM. The CDR3 coding sequence is TGTGCCAGCAGCTTAGGGACAGGGAGCGAAAAACTGTTTTTT. It translates to CASSLGTGSEKLFF.

This clone was observed a handful of times. The V and J genes are TRBV5-1 and TRBJ1-2; possible D gene TRBD1, 6 bases. V dropped 6 bases and J dropped 4 bases, with 16 bases sitting between them. The CDR3 length is 14 residues. The V gene's germline CDR1 is SGHRS and CDR2 YFSETQ. This CDR3 reads CASTERGGAYGYTF. The CDR3 DNA follows: TGCGCCAGCACCGAAAGAGGGGGGGCCTATGGCTACACCTTC.

This chain connects TRBV7-2 to TRBJ2-1; D is possibly TRBD2 (5 bases). This CDR3 has 15 amino acids. The germline V gene has CDR1 SGHTA and CDR2 FQGNSA. V was pared by 1 base and J by 6 bases, with 13 bases between. The CDR3 DNA reads TGTGCCAGCAGCTTAGTCGGGCGGGCGGTCAATGAGCAGTTCTTC. Translation gives CASSLVGRAVNEQFF.

This sequence joins TRBV2 and TRBJ1-1; 8 nucleotides line up with TRBD1. V gave up 6 bases and J gave up 2 bases; unmatched junction bases: 5. Germline V gene data show CDR1 as SNHLY and CDR2 as FYNNEI. This CDR3 has 14 residues. The CDR3 is CASSGTGGNTEAFF. CDR3 in DNA: TGTGCCAGCAGCGGGACAGGCGGAAACACTGAAGCTTTCTTT.

The chain is built from TRBV6-5 and TRBJ2-5; 8 bases match TRBD2. Trimming took 0 bases from V and 7 from J; bases not matched to a gene: 7. The CDR3 consists of 15 residues. Germline V gene lookup returns CDR1 MNHEY and CDR2 SVGAGI. CDR3 residues: CASSYSPSGGLTQYF. The CDR3 nucleotides read TGTGCCAGCAGTTACTCCCCTTCGGGGGGGCTGACCCAGTACTTC.